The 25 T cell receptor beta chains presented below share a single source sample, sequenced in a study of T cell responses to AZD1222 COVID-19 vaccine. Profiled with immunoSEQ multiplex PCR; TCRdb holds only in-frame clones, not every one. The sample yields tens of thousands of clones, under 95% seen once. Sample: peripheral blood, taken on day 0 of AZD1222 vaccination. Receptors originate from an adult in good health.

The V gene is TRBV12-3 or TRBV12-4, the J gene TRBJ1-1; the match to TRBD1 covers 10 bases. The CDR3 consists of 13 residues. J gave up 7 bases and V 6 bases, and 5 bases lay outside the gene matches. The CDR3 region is CASSGTGVGEAFF. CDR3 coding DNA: TGTGCCAGCAGCGGGACAGGGGTTGGTGAAGCTTTCTTT.

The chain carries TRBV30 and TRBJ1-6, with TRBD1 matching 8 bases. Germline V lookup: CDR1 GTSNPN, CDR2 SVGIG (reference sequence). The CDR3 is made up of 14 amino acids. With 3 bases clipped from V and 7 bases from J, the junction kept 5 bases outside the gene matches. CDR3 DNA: TGTGCCTGGAGGGACAGGGTGGACAATTCACCCCTCCACTTT. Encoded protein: CAWRDRVDNSPLHF.

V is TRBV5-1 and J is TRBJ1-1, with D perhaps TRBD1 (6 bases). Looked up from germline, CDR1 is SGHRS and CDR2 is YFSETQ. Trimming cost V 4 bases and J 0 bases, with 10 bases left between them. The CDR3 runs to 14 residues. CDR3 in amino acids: CASSAQGLNTEAFF. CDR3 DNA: TGCGCCAGCAGCGCACAGGGCCTGAACACTGAAGCTTTCTTT.

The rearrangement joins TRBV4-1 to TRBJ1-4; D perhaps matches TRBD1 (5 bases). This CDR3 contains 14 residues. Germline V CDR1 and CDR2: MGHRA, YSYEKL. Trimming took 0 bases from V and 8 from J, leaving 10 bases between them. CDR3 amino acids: CASSQDRDGEKLFF. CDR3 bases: TGCGCCAGCAGCCAAGATCGGGACGGGGAAAAACTGTTTTTT.

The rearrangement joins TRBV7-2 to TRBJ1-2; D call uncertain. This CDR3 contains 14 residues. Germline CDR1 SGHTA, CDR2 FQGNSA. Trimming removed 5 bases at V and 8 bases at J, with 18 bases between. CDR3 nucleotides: TGTGCCAGCAGCATAGGAGGGCTGGCGGGGGGCTACACCTTC. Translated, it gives CASSIGGLAGGYTF.

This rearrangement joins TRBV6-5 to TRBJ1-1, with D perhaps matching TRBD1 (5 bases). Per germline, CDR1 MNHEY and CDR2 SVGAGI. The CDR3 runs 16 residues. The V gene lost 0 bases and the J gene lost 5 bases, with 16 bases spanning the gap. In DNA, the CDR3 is TGTGCCAGCAGTTACTCGATAGCAGGGAAGTGGACTGAAGCTTTCTTT. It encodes CASSYSIAGKWTEAFF.

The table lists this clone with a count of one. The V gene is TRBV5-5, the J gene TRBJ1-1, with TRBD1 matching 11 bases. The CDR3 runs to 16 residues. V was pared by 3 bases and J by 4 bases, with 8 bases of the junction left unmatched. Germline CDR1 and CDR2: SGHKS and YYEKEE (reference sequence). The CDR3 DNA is TGTGCCAGCAGCTGGGGACAGGGGGAGGGAGGCACTGAAGCTTTCTTT. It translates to CASSWGQGEGGTEAFF.

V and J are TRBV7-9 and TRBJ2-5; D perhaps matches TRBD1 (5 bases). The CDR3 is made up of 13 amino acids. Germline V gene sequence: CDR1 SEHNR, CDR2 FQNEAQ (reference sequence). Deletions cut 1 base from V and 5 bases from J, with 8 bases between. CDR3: CASSLVRAETQYF. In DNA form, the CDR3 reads TGTGCCAGCAGCTTAGTCAGGGCCGAGACCCAGTACTTC. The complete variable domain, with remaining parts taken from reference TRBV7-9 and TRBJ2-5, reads DTGVSQNPRHKITKRGQNVTFRCDPISEHNRLYWYRQTLGQGPEFLTYFQNEAQLEKSRLLSDRFSAERPKGSFSTLEIQRTEQGDSAMYLCASSLVRAETQYFGPGTRLLVL.

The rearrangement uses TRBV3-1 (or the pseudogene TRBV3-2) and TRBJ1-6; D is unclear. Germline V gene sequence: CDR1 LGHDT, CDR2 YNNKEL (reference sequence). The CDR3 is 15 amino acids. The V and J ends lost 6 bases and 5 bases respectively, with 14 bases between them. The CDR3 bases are TGTGCCAGCAGTCTTCAACGGGATAATAATTCACCCCTCCACTTT. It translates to CASSLQRDNNSPLHF.

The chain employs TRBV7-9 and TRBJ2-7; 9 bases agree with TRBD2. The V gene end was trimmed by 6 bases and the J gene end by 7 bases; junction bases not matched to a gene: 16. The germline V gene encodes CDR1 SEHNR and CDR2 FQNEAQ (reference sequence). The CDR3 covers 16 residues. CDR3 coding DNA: TGTGCCAGCAGTTACAAGCGGGGGGCTCCCTCCAGGGAGCAGTACTTC. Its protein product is CASSYKRGAPSREQYF.

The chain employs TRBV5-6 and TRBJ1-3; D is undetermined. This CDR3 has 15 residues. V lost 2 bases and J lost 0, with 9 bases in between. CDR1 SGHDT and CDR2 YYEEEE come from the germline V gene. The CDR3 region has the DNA TGTGCCAGCAGCTTCGGAGGCCTCTCTGGAAACACCATATATTTT. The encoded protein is CASSFGGLSGNTIYF.

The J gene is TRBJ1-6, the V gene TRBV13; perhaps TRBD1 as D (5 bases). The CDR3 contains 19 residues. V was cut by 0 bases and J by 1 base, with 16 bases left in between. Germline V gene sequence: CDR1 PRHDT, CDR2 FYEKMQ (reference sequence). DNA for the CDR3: TGTGCCAGCAGCTTAGGGACAGTAATCCCGCAATCCTATAATTCACCCCTCCACTTT. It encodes CASSLGTVIPQSYNSPLHF.

CDR3 amino acids: CASSFGRGDHNEQFF. The CDR3 nucleotides are TGTGCCAGCAGCTTCGGGCGGGGGGATCACAATGAGCAGTTCTTC. The gene calls are TRBV11-3 and TRBJ2-1, with 8 positions matching TRBD2. V shed 3 bases and J 5 bases; nucleotides not matched to a gene: 6. Germline V CDR1 and CDR2: SGHNT, YENEEA. The CDR3 extends over 15 amino acids.

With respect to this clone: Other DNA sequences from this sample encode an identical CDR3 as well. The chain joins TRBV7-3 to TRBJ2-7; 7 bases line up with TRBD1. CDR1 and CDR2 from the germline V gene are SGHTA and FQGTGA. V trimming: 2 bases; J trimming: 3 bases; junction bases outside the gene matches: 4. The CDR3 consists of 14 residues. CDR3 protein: CASSLEGGSYEQYF. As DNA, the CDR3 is TGTGCCAGCAGCTTAGAAGGGGGCAGCTACGAGCAGTACTTC.

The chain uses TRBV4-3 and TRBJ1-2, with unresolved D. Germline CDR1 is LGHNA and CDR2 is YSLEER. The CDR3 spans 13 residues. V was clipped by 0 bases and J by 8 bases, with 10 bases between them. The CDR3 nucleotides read TGCGCCAGCAGCCAAGATTATCGGCCGGGCTACACCTTC. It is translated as CASSQDYRPGYTF.

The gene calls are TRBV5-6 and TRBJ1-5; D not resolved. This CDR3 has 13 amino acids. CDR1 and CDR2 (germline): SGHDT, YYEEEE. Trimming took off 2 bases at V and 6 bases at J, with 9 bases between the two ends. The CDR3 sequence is CASSFWGSQPQHF. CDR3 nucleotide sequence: TGTGCCAGCAGCTTCTGGGGTAGTCAGCCCCAGCATTTT. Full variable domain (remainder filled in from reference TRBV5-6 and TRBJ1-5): DAGVTQSPTHLIKTRGQQVTLRCSPKSGHDTVSWYQQALGQGPQFIFQYYEEEERQRGNFPDRFSGHQFPNYSSELNVNALLLGDSALYLCASSFWGSQPQHFGDGTRLSIL.

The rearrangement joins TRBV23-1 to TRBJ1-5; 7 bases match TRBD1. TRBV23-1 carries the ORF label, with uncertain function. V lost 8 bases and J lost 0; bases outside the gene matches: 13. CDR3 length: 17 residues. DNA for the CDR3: TGCGCCAGCGAAATGGACAGGTGGGATAATAGCAATCAGCCCCAGCATTTT. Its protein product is CASEMDRWDNSNQPQHF.

The CDR3 DNA sequence: TGCGCCAGCAGCTTGAATCACGAGCAGTACTTC. Translated: CASSLNHEQYF. The chain has TRBV5-1 and TRBJ2-7; D remains unclear. CDR1 SGHRS and CDR2 YFSETQ come from the germline V gene. The CDR3 runs to 11 residues. The germline V and J ends were trimmed by 1 base and 5 bases, with 4 bases remaining between them.

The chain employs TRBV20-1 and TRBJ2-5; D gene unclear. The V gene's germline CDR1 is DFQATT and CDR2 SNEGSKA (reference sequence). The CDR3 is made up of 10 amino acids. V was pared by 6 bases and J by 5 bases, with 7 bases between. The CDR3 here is CSASSETQYF. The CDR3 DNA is TGCAGTGCCAGTTCCGAGACCCAGTACTTC.

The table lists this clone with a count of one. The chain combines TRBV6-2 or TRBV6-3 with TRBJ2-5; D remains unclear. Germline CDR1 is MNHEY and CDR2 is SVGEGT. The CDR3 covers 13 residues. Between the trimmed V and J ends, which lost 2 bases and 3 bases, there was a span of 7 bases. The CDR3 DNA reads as TGTGCCAGCAGTTACAGGGCAGAAGAGACCCAGTACTTC. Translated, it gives CASSYRAEETQYF.

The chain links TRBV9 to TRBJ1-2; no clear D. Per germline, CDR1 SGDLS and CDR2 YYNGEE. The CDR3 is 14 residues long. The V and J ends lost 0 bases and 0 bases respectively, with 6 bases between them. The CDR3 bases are TGTGCCAGCAGCGTAGACAGCCCTAACTATGGCTACACCTTC. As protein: CASSVDSPNYGYTF.

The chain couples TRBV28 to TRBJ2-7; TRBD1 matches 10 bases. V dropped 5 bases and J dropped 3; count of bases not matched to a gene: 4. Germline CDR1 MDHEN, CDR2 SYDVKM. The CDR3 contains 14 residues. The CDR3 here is CASSGRDRGYEQYF. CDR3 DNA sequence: TGTGCCAGCAGTGGCCGGGACAGGGGCTACGAGCAGTACTTC.

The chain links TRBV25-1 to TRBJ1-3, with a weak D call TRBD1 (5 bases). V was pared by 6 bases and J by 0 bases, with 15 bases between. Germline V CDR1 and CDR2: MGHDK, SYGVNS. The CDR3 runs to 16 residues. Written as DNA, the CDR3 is TGTGCCAGCAGGGGAGCAGAGGGACGCTCTGGAAACACCATATATTTT. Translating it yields CASRGAEGRSGNTIYF.

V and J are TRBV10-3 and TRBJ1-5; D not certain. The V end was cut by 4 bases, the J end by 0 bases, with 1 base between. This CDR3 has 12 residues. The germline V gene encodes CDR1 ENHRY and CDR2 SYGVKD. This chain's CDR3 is CAISGSNQPQHF. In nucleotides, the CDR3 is TGTGCCATCAGTGGTAGCAATCAGCCCCAGCATTTT.

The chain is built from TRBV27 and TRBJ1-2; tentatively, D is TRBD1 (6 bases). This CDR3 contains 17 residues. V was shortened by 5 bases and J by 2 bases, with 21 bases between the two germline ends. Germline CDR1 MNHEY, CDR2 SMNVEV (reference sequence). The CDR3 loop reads CASSVRWTVLMNYGYTF. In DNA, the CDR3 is TGTGCCAGCAGTGTAAGGTGGACAGTGCTTATGAACTATGGCTACACCTTC.